Detailed here is one TCR beta chain. What it recognizes is unknown. Primers for the PCR totalled 60 Vbeta and 13 Jbeta. Here immunoSEQ multiplex PCR was the method, and the copy in TCRdb shows in-frame clones only, minus some. The table lists 140,000 to 150,000 clones, around 80% of them singletons. The data derive from a study of cytomegalovirus exposure and HLA in healthy donors. Study-level points and caveats: One cluster of highly shared sequence variants probably arose as a sequencing artifact. In a later analysis, a missense DCLRE1C variant was linked to TCR beta V- and J-gene trimming. Later analysis showed most CMV-associated TCR beta chains appearing HLA-restricted.

The donors, nominally healthy at sampling, likely had unrecorded immune exposures. Trimming removed 3 bases at V and 3 bases at J, with 11 bases between. The CDR3 covers 13 residues. The V gene's germline CDR1 is GTSNPN and CDR2 SVGIG (reference sequence). The chain uses TRBV30 and TRBJ1-1; D perhaps matches TRBD1 (5 bases). Source material: PBMCs. This clonotype was sampled from a woman aged 60-70 years in good health and CMV-seropositive. In nucleotides, the CDR3 is TGTGCCTGGAGGTCAGGGTCGCACACTGAAGCTTTCTTT. It is translated as CAWRSGSHTEAFF.